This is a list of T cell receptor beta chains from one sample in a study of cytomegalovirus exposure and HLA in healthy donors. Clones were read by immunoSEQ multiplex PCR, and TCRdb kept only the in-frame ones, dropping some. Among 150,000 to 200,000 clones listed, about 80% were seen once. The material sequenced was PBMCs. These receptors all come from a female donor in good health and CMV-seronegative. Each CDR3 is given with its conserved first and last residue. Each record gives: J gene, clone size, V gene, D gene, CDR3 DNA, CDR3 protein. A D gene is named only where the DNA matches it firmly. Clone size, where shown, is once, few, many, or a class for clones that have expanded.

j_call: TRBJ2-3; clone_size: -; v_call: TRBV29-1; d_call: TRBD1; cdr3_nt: TGCAGCGGTCGGACAGGGAGCACAGATACGCAGTATTTT; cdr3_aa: CSGRTGSTDTQYF
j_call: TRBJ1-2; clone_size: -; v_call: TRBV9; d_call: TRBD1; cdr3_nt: TGTGCCAGCAGCGCGGAGCTTGACAGGGGGCGTATCAACTATGGCTACACCTTC; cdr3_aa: CASSAELDRGRINYGYTF
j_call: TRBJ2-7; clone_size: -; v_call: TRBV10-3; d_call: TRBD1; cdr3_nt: TGTGCCATCAGTGAGTCTCTCGCAGGGGGCCGATCCTACGAGCAGTACTTC; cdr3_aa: CAISESLAGGRSYEQYF
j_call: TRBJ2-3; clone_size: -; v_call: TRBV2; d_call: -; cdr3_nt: TGTGCCAGCAGTGTGGGGCAGAGCACAGATACGCAGTATTTT; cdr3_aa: CASSVGQSTDTQYF
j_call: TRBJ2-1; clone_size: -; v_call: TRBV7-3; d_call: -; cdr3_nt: TGTGCCAGCAGCTTGGGGCTCAATGAGCAGTTCTTC; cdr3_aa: CASSLGLNEQFF
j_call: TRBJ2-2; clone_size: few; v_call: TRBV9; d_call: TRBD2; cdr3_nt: TGTGCCAGCAGCGGAGGACTAGCGGGAGGGCCTTTCCTCAGGGAGCTGTTTTTT; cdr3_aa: CASSGGLAGGPFLRELFF
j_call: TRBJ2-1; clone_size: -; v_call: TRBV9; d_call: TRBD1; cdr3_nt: TGTGCCAGCAGCGCGATGGGACAGTACAATGAGCAGTTCTTC; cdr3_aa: CASSAMGQYNEQFF
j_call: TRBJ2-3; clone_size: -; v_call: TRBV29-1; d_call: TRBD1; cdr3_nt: TGCAGCGCACTCACAGGGGGAGATACGCAGTATTTT; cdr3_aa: CSALTGGDTQYF
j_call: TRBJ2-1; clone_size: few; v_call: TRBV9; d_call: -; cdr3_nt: TGTGCCAGCAGCGTAGATATTAGAGGAGAGCAGTTCTTC; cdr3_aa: CASSVDIRGEQFF
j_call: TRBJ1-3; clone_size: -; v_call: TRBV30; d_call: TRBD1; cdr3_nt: TGTGCCTGGAGTCGTACAGGGGTGGGAAACACCATATATTTT; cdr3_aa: CAWSRTGVGNTIYF
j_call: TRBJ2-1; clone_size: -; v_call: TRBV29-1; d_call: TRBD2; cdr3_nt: TGCAGCTCCGGGACTAGCGGCAATGAGCAGTTCTTC; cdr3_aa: CSSGTSGNEQFF
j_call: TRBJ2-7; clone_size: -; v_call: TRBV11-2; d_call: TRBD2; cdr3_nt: TGTGCCAGCAGCTTAAGGCTAACTAGCGGTGCCGGAGGGCAGTACTTC; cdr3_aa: CASSLRLTSGAGGQYF
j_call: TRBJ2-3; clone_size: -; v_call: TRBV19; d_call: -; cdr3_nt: TGTGCCAGTAGCCATGAGGGACCCCGGGGAGGAAGATCTAGCACAGATACGCAGTATTTT; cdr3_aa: CASSHEGPRGGRSSTDTQYF
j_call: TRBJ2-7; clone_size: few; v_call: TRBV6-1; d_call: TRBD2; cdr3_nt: TGTGCCAGCGGGGCGGGGGGCTACCTCGAGCAGTACTTC; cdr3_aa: CASGAGGYLEQYF
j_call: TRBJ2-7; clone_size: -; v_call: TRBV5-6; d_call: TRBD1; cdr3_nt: TGTGCCAGCAGCTTAGGGACAGGGGCGGTCTCCTACGAGCAGTACTTC; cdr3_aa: CASSLGTGAVSYEQYF
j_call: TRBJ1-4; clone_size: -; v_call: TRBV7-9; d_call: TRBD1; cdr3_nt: TGTGCCAGCAGTCCGGACAGGGGGCTAGGGAAACTGTTTTTT; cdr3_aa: CASSPDRGLGKLFF
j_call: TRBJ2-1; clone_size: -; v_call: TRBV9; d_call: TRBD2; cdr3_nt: TGTGCCAGCAGCGCTGGGACTACTAGGTCCAATGAGCAGTTCTTC; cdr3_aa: CASSAGTTRSNEQFF
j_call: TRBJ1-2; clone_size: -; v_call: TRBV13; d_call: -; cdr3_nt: TGTGCCAGCAGCCGAGGACTGACCTTCTCTAACTATGGCTACACCTTC; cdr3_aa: CASSRGLTFSNYGYTF
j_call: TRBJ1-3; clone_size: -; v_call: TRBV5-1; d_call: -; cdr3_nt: TGCGCCAGCAGCTTGGACCAGGGCTCTGGAAACACCATATATTTT; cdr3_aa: CASSLDQGSGNTIYF
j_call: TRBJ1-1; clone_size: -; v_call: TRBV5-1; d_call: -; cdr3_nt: TGCGCCAGCAGCGAAACAGGGCGCGTTATGAACACTGAAGCTTTCTTT; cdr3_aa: CASSETGRVMNTEAFF
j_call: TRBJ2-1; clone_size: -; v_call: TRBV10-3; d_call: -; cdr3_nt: TGTGCCATCAGTGAAGGTCTAGCTTTATTCTTC; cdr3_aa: CAISEGLALFF
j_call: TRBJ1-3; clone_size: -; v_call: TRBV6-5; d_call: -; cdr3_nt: TGTGCCACCTCCAGGGTCTCTGGAAACACCATATATTTT; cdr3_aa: CATSRVSGNTIYF
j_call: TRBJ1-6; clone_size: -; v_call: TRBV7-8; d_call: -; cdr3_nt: TGTGCCAGCAGCTTAGTTCAGGGCGGTTCACCCCTCCACTTT; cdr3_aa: CASSLVQGGSPLHF
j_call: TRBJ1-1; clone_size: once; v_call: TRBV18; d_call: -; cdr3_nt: TGTGCCACATCCTCTGTTTCGGGGGACACTGAAGCTTTCTTT; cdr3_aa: CATSSVSGDTEAFF
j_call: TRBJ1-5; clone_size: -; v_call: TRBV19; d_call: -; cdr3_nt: TGTGCCAGTAGTCCCGGGGGGTATAGCAATCAGCCCCAGCATTTT; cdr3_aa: CASSPGGYSNQPQHF
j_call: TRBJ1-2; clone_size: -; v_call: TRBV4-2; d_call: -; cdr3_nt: TGTGCCAGCAGCCAATACCCAGACAGGCCTAACTATGGCTACACCTTC; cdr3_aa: CASSQYPDRPNYGYTF
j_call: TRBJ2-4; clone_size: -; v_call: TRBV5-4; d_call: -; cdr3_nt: TGTGCCAGCAGCCCCAGGACACCTGCCAAAAACATTCAGTACTTC; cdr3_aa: CASSPRTPAKNIQYF
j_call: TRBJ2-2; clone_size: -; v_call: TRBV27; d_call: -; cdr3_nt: TGTGCCAGCACAGAAGGGGCACCTAACACCGGGGAGCTGTTTTTT; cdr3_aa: CASTEGAPNTGELFF
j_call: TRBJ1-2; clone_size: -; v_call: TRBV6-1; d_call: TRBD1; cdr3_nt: TGTGCCAGCAGTGAAGCCGGACAGGGAAACTATGGCTACACCTTC; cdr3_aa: CASSEAGQGNYGYTF
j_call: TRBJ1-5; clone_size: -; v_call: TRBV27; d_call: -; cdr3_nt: TGTGCCAGCAGTTCCCAATCAGGGAATTCGCGCAATCAGCCCCAGCATTTT; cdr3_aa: CASSSQSGNSRNQPQHF
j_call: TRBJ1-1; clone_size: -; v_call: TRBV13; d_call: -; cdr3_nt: TGTGCCAGCCGTGAGGACACTTTGAACACTGAAGCTTTCTTT; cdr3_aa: CASREDTLNTEAFF
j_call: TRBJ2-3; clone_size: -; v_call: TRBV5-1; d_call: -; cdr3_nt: TGCGCCAGCAGCCCGTATCTGACGGGGGGCCCCACAGATACGCAGTATTTT; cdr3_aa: CASSPYLTGGPTDTQYF
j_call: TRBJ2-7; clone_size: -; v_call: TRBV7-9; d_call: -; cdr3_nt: TGTGCCAGCAGCTTATTAGCCGGATACGAGCAGTACTTC; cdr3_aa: CASSLLAGYEQYF
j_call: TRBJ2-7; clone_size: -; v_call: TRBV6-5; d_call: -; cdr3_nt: TGTGCCAGCAGTTACCCCGGGGCCTACGAGCAGTACTTC; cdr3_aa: CASSYPGAYEQYF
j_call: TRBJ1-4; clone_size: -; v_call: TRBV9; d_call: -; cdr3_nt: TGTGCCAGCAGCGTAGCCGGGACTGAAGAAAAACTGTTTTTT; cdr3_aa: CASSVAGTEEKLFF
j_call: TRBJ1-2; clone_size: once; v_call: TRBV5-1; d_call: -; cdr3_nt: TGCGCCAGCAGCTGGGGGGGCGATGCTCGCAACTATGGCTACACCTTC; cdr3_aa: CASSWGGDARNYGYTF
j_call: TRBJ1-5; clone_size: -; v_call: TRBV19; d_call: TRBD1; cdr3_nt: TGTGCCAGTAGTATGGGGACAGGCGGAGGTCAGCCCCAGCATTTT; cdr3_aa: CASSMGTGGGQPQHF
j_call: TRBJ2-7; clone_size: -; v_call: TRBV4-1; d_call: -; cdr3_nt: TGCGCCAGCAGCCAAGTCGTCGCGGGGTGGGGAGCCGAGCAGTACTTC; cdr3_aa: CASSQVVAGWGAEQYF
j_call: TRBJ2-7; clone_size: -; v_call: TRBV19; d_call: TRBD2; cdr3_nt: TGTGCCAGTAGTATAGAATTCGCGGGAGGGGTGTACGAGCAGTACTTC; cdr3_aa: CASSIEFAGGVYEQYF
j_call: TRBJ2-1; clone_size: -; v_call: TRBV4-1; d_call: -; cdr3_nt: TGCGCCAGCAGCCAAGATGAGGCCTCCACGGCTCGTAAGTTCTTC; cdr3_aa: CASSQDEASTARKFF
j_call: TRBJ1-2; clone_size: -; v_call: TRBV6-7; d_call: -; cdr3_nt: TGTGCCAGCCCCAAATTTAACTATGGCTACACCTTC; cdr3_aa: CASPKFNYGYTF
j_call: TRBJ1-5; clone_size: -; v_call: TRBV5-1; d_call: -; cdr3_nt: TGCGCCAGCAGCTTGGGACAGAATCAGCCCCAGCATTTT; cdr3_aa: CASSLGQNQPQHF
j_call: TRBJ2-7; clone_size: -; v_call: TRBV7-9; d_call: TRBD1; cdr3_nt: TGTGCCAGCAGCTCCCCGGGACAGGGCGGCTACGAGCAGTACTTC; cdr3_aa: CASSSPGQGGYEQYF
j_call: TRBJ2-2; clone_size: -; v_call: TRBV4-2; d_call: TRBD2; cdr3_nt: TGTGCCAGCAAAACGTGGGGCACTAGCGGAGGGAACACCGGGGAGCTGTTTTTT; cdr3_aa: CASKTWGTSGGNTGELFF
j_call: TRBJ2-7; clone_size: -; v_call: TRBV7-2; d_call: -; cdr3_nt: TGTGCCAGCAGCTTAGGGTACCCGGGAGTCGGGTACGAGCAGTACTTC; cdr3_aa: CASSLGYPGVGYEQYF
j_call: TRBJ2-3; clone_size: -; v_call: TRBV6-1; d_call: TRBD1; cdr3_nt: TGTGCCAGCAGGAGGACAGGGAACACAGATACGCAGTATTTT; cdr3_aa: CASRRTGNTDTQYF
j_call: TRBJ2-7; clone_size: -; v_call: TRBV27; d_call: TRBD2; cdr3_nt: TGTGCCAGCAGTCAAACTAGCGGGAGCTCCTACGAGCAGTACTTC; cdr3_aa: CASSQTSGSSYEQYF
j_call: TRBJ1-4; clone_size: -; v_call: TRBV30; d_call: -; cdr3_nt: TGTGCCTGGAGTGATGGGGCCACTAATGAAAAACTGTTTTTT; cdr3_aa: CAWSDGATNEKLFF
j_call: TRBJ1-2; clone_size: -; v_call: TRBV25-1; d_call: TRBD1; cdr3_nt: TGTGCCAGCAGGTCCGGGACAGGCTCCTATCCTAAGGGCTACACCTTC; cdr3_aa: CASRSGTGSYPKGYTF
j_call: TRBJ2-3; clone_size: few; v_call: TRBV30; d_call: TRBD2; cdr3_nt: TGTGCCTGGAGCGTCGGACTAGCGGGTGGCACAGATACGCAGTATTTT; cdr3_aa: CAWSVGLAGGTDTQYF
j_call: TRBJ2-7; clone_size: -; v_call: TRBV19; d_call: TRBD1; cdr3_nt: TGTGCCAGTAGTTCCCGGACAGGGGGCTGGGGAGAGCAGTACTTC; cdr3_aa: CASSSRTGGWGEQYF
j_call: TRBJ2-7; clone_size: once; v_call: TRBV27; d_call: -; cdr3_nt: TGTGCCAGCAGTTTCACAGGGACCGACGAGCAGTACTTC; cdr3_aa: CASSFTGTDEQYF
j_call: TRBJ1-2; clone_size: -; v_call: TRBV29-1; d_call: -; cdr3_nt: TGCAGCGTTGAAGACACCAGGGGCCGCTATGGCTACACCTTC; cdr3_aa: CSVEDTRGRYGYTF
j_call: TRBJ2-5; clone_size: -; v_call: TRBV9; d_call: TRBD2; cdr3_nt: TGTGCCAGCAGCGGCCGTCTAGCGGGAGAGACCCAGTACTTC; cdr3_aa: CASSGRLAGETQYF
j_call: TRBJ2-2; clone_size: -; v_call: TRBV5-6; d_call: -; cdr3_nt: TGTGCCAGCAGCTCTCTCAGAAAAAGATCCGGGGAGCTGTTTTTT; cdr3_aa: CASSSLRKRSGELFF
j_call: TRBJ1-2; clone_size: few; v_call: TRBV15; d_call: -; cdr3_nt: TGTGCCACCAGCAGAGCCCCCACAGCTACCTATGGCTACACCTTC; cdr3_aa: CATSRAPTATYGYTF
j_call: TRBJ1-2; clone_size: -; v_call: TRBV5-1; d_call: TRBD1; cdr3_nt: TGCGCCAGCAGCTTGGTATCTGGGACAGAGGTCGGGGTCTATGGCTACACCTTC; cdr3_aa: CASSLVSGTEVGVYGYTF
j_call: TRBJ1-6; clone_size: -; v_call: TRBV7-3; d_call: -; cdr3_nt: TGTGCCAGCAGCTTACAGGCTTCCTCCTATAATTCACCCCTCCACTTT; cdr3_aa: CASSLQASSYNSPLHF
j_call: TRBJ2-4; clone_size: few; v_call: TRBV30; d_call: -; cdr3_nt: TGTGCCTGGAGTGTACGGCAGGGCGCCAAAAACATTCAGTACTTC; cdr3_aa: CAWSVRQGAKNIQYF